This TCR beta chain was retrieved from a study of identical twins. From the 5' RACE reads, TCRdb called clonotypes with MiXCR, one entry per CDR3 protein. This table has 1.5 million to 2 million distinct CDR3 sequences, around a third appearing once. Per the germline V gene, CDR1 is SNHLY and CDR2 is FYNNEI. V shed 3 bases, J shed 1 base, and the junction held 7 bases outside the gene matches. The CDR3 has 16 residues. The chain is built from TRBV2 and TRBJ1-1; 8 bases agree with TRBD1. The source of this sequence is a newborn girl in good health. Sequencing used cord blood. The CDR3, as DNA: TGTGCCAGCAGTGACAGGGGGCCCATATCGAACACTGAAGCTTTCTTT. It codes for CASSDRGPISNTEAFF.